The clone carrying this TCR beta chain was recorded at least ten times. Its antigen is as yet unknown. Uncontrolled infection, other autoimmune disease, pregnancy or lactation barred patients from enrollment. These data come from a study of T cells in Graves' hyperthyroidism and ophthalmopathy. Study in general: Peripheral blood was collected at initial diagnosis, before any treatment.

The TCR beta CDR3 regions underwent amplification using RNA transcripts as the source. First-round RT-PCR of the TCR CDR3 relied on the HTBI primer set. From the multiplex PCR reads, TCRdb called clonotypes with MiXCR, one entry per CDR3 protein. The data show over 700,000 distinct CDR3 sequences, with over 35% seen just once and around 9.3% held by the top ten. The study's findings and limits: The blood repertoire included most of the expanded thyroid clonotypes above 0.001. Ophthalmopathy stood apart from stable hyperthyroidism in a 13 V-J model.

The sample comprised blood. The TCR comes from a man younger than 35 with Graves' hyperthyroidism.

The DNA of the CDR3 is TGCAGCGGTGGTGGGGGTTCTAGGAGCTACACCTTC. Encoded protein: CSGGGGSRSYTF. The chain is built from TRBV29-1 and TRBJ1-2; D is possibly TRBD1 (5 bases). V was shortened by 7 bases and J by 9 bases, with 18 bases between the two germline ends. Germline V gene sequence: CDR1 SQVTM, CDR2 ANQGSEA. The length of the CDR3 is 12 residues. The full variable domain, with the rest looked up from reference TRBV29-1 and TRBJ1-2, is SAVISQKPSRDICQRGTSLTIQCQVDSQVTMMFWYRQQPGQSLTLIATANQGSEATYESGFVIDKFPISRPNLTFSTLTVSNMSPEDSSIYLCSGGGGSRSYTFGSGTRLTVV.